The 17 T cell receptor beta chains in this list originate from one sample, sequenced in a study of OX40 agonist ivuxolimab in advanced cancers. Profiled with immunoSEQ multiplex PCR; TCRdb holds only in-frame clones, not every one. The repertoire has 95,000 to 100,000 clones, just under 85% of them found once; the top ten carry almost 1.5%. The source was CD4+ or CD8+ T cells sorted from blood, collected in a trial of the OX40 agonist ivuxolimab. The source of these receptors is an adult with an advanced solid tumor such as melanoma, head and neck, liver or kidney cancer.

This chain connects TRBV6-5 to TRBJ2-5, with 8 bases fitting TRBD1. The length of the CDR3 is 14 residues. The germline V gene encodes CDR1 MNHEY and CDR2 SVGAGI. The J segment lost 4 bases and the V segment lost 6 bases, leaving 7 bases of the junction unmatched. CDR3 nucleotides: TGTGCCAGCAGAAAGCAGGGGGCAGGAGAGACCCAGTACTTC. It is translated as CASRKQGAGETQYF.

The chain links TRBV7-9 to TRBJ2-7, with unresolved D. Germline CDR1 SEHNR, CDR2 FQNEAQ (reference sequence). V was clipped by 5 bases and J by 2 bases, with 16 bases between them. This CDR3 has 15 residues. Here the CDR3 reads CASSAATLSPYEQYF. In DNA form, the CDR3 reads TGTGCCAGCAGCGCCGCGACTCTCAGTCCCTACGAGCAGTACTTC.

V gene TRBV7-2 combines with J gene TRBJ1-1, with D uncertain. This CDR3 region has 15 residues. Germline loops: CDR1 SGHTA, CDR2 FQGNSA. V lost 0 bases to trimming and J lost 1 base, with 9 bases between them. CDR3 loop: CASSLAGAQNTEAFF. The DNA of the CDR3 is TGTGCCAGCAGCTTAGCTGGAGCCCAGAACACTGAAGCTTTCTTT.

The V and J genes are TRBV4-2 and TRBJ1-4, with D possibly TRBD1 on 6 matching bases. Germline values: CDR1 LGHNA, CDR2 YNFKEQ. The CDR3 totals 15 residues. Between the trimmed V and J ends, which lost 3 bases and 7 bases, there was a span of 15 bases. The CDR3 DNA is TGTGCCAGCAGCCAGCCCAGGGGTGAAGGTGAAAAACTGTTTTTT. Its protein is CASSQPRGEGEKLFF.

The chain has TRBV5-8 and TRBJ2-5, with 9 bases that match TRBD1. Looked up from germline, CDR1 is SGHTS and CDR2 is YDEGEE. This CDR3 region has 16 residues. Losses at the gene ends were 3 bases for V and 4 bases for J; bases not matched to a gene: 10. In nucleotides, the CDR3 is TGTGCCAGCAGCTCCGGGACAGGGAGGATTCTAGAGACCCAGTACTTC. Translated: CASSSGTGRILETQYF.

As regards this clone: A junction end diverges from the germline sequence, so it may reflect a read error. The rearrangement joins TRBV18 to TRBJ2-1; TRBD2 is a possible D gene (6 bases). Germline-derived CDR1 and CDR2 are KGHSH and LQKENI. The CDR3 runs 17 residues. The CDR3 protein is CVSSTVQRESSFNEQFF. CDR3 bases: TGTGTCAGCTCAACCGTGCAACGGGAGTCCTCTTTCAATGAGCAGTTCTTC.

CDR3 in amino acids: CASSITGARNTEAFF. Written as DNA, the CDR3 is TGCGCCAGCAGTATTACAGGGGCGAGGAACACTGAAGCTTTCTTT. The chain links TRBV5-1 to TRBJ1-1, with 7 bases aligning to TRBD1. J gave up 1 base and V 5 bases, and 8 bases lay outside the gene matches. Germline values: CDR1 SGHRS, CDR2 YFSETQ. The CDR3 runs to 15 residues.

This clone showed up just a few times. Here the CDR3 DNA reads TGTGCCAGCAGCTACAGTACCTTGGGGAGTGCGGCTTTCTTT. Protein product: CASSYSTLGSAAFF. The chain employs TRBV7-2 and TRBJ1-1, with D unresolved. The V end was cut by 4 bases, the J end by 11 bases, with 20 bases between. The CDR3 consists of 14 residues. CDR1 is SGHTA and CDR2 is FQGNSA in the germline V gene.

V is TRBV28 and J is TRBJ1-4; the match to TRBD1 covers 9 bases. The V gene's germline CDR1 is MDHEN and CDR2 SYDVKM. The CDR3 has 15 residues. Trimming removed 2 bases from V and 3 bases from J; junction bases left unmatched: 1. This CDR3 is CASSLRDRANEKLFF. The CDR3 DNA reads as TGTGCCAGCAGTTTACGGGACAGGGCTAATGAAAAACTGTTTTTT.

This clone was seen at least ten times. The J gene is TRBJ1-6, the V gene TRBV7-8; perhaps TRBD1 as D (6 bases). CDR1 is SGHVS, CDR2 FQNEAQ, per germline. The CDR3 runs 17 residues. Trimming removed 4 bases from V and 6 bases from J, with 19 bases in between. The CDR3 loop reads CASSSQKETGRNSPLHF. The CDR3 region has the DNA TGTGCCAGCAGCTCACAGAAAGAGACAGGACGTAATTCACCCCTCCACTTT.

The rearrangement joins TRBV7-8 to TRBJ2-3; D call uncertain. The V gene lost 1 base and the J gene lost 6 bases, with 11 bases spanning the gap. The CDR3 runs to 14 residues. CDR1 SGHVS and CDR2 FQNEAQ come from the germline V gene. In DNA form, the CDR3 reads TGTGCCAGCAGCTTAGGACGGAAGCCGGATACGCAGTATTTT. Protein product: CASSLGRKPDTQYF.

This clone showed up just a few times. The rearrangement uses TRBV15 and TRBJ2-3; D might be TRBD1 (5 bases). Germline CDR1 and CDR2: LNHNV and YYDKDF (reference sequence). V lost 0 bases and J lost 6, with 13 bases in between. The CDR3 runs to 15 residues. This CDR3 is CATSREGTGGDTQYF. The CDR3 DNA sequence: TGTGCCACCAGCAGAGAGGGTACAGGTGGCGATACGCAGTATTTT.

The chain joins TRBV28 to TRBJ2-7; D remains unclear. Trimming cost V 2 bases and J 0 bases, with 8 bases left between them. This CDR3 is 14 amino acids long. CDR1 MDHEN and CDR2 SYDVKM come from the germline V gene. In nucleotides, the CDR3 is TGTGCCAGCAGTTTAGCTGGCAGCTCCTACGAGCAGTACTTC. Translation: CASSLAGSSYEQYF.

This clone showed up just once. The V gene is TRBV10-3, the J gene TRBJ2-3, with 7 bases lining up with TRBD1. The CDR3 runs to 16 residues. CDR1 ENHRY and CDR2 SYGVKD come from the germline V gene. J was trimmed by 3 bases and V by 5 bases; bases with no gene match: 11. The CDR3 spells CAISRPRQGDTDTQYF. The CDR3 nucleotides are TGTGCCATCAGTCGACCAAGACAGGGAGATACAGATACGCAGTATTTT.

This chain links TRBV6-1 with TRBJ2-1, with D hard to call. Deletions cut 5 bases from V and 6 bases from J, with 5 bases between. Germline CDR1 reads MNHNS; CDR2 reads SASEGT. The CDR3 totals 11 residues. The CDR3 loop is CASSRLNEQFF. CDR3 nucleotide sequence: TGTGCCAGCAGTCGGCTCAATGAGCAGTTCTTC.

The V and J genes are TRBV5-5 and TRBJ2-1, with 9 bases fitting TRBD2. The CDR3 runs 19 residues. In germline, CDR1 is SGHKS, CDR2 YYEKEE (reference sequence). Trimming at V came to 2 bases and at J to 0 bases, leaving 12 bases not matched to a gene. The CDR3 reads CASSLDSSGGASSYNEQFF. The CDR3, as DNA: TGTGCCAGCAGCTTAGATAGTAGCGGGGGCGCCAGCTCCTACAATGAGCAGTTCTTC. The full variable domain, rest sourced from reference TRBV5-5 and TRBJ2-1, is DAGVTQSPTHLIKTRGQQVTLRCSPISGHKSVSWYQQVLGQGPQFIFQYYEKEERGRGNFPDRFSARQFPNYSSELNVNALLLGDSALYLCASSLDSSGGASSYNEQFFGPGTRLTVL.

V usage is TRBV6-5 and J usage is TRBJ2-3; 8 positions match TRBD1. The V segment lost 8 bases and the J segment 1 base; nucleotides outside the gene matches: 8. The CDR3 totals 15 residues. Germline values: CDR1 MNHEY, CDR2 SVGAGI. DNA of the CDR3: TGTGCCAGCGGGACACCGGGACAGGGCACAGATACGCAGTATTTT. Protein sequence: CASGTPGQGTDTQYF.